These 23 T cell receptor beta chains came from one sample sequenced in a study of blood T cell repertoires in COVID-19. The table came from immunoSEQ multiplex PCR; TCRdb's copy has only in-frame clones and leaves some out. The data contain about 220,000 clones, roughly 83% of them singletons. The sequencing input was PBMCs or T cells enriched from blood (not recorded which). All receptors derive from a woman between 40 and 55 years old with acute COVID-19.

This chain links TRBV30 with TRBJ2-5, with TRBD2 matching over 8 bases. Germline V CDR1 and CDR2: GTSNPN, SVGIG (reference sequence). The CDR3 consists of 13 residues. V lost 5 bases to trimming and J lost 4 bases; unmatched junction nucleotides: 6. The CDR3 DNA reads TGTGCCTGGGGGGCGGGGGGCCGAGAGACCCAGTACTTC. This encodes CAWGAGGRETQYF. The variable domain in full, with the rest retrieved from reference TRBV30 and TRBJ2-5, is SQTIHQWPATLVQPVGSPLSLECTVEGTSNPNLYWYRQAAGRGLQLLFYSVGIGQISSEVPQNLSASRPQDRQFILSSKKLLLSDSGFYLCAWGAGGRETQYFGPGTRLLVL.

The V gene is TRBV5-1, the J gene TRBJ1-5, with TRBD1 as a possible D gene (5 bases). V was cut by 0 bases and J by 2 bases, with 15 bases left in between. CDR1 and CDR2 (germline): SGHRS, YFSETQ. The length of the CDR3 is 17 residues. The CDR3 is CASSLGDSAPGNQPQHF. DNA for the CDR3: TGCGCCAGCAGCTTGGGGGACTCTGCACCTGGCAATCAGCCCCAGCATTTT.

V gene TRBV2 combines with J gene TRBJ2-5, with D unclear. The germline V gene has CDR1 SNHLY and CDR2 FYNNEI. Deletions cut 2 bases from V and 4 bases from J, with 8 bases between. CDR3 size: 13 residues. CDR3 amino acids: CASSESSLETQYF. The CDR3 nucleotides read TGTGCCAGCAGTGAATCTAGTTTAGAGACCCAGTACTTC.

The chain links TRBV3-1 (or the pseudogene TRBV3-2) to TRBJ2-7; a weak D match, TRBD1 (5 bases). This CDR3 comprises 14 residues. Germline V gives CDR1 LGHDT, CDR2 YNNKEL (reference sequence). The V end lost 1 base, the J end lost 5 bases, and 12 bases lay between the germline ends. The CDR3 region has the DNA TGTGCCAGCAGCCAAGTCCTCAAGACAGACGAGCAGTACTTC. It encodes CASSQVLKTDEQYF.

The chain uses TRBV5-6 and TRBJ1-1, with D maybe TRBD1 (6 bases). The germline V gene encodes CDR1 SGHDT and CDR2 YYEEEE. Trimming pared 2 bases from V and 5 bases from J, leaving 13 bases between. CDR3 length: 14 amino acids. Here the CDR3 reads CASSFGAGVTEAFF. The CDR3 DNA follows: TGTGCCAGCAGCTTCGGGGCAGGGGTTACTGAAGCTTTCTTT.

The V gene is TRBV24-1, the J gene TRBJ2-2, with 7 nucleotides matching TRBD1. The CDR3 has 15 residues. The junction had 4 bases not matched to a gene; V was cut back by 3 bases and J by 4 bases. Germline-derived CDR1 and CDR2 are KGHDR and SFDVKD. The CDR3 DNA is TGTGCCACCAGTGATAGGGACAGCCCCACCGGGGAGCTGTTTTTT. Protein sequence: CATSDRDSPTGELFF.

The rearrangement links TRBV3-1 (or the pseudogene TRBV3-2) to TRBJ2-7, with 11 nucleotides matching TRBD2. CDR3 length equals 17 residues. Germline CDR1 LGHDT, CDR2 YNNKEL (reference sequence). The V gene end was trimmed by 2 bases and the J gene end by 1 base; junction bases not matched to a gene: 7. This CDR3 reads CASSQSLAGGSSYEQYF. CDR3 sequence (DNA): TGTGCCAGCAGCCAAAGTCTAGCGGGAGGCTCATCCTACGAGCAGTACTTC.

This rearrangement joins TRBV4-3 to TRBJ2-7; D perhaps matches TRBD1 (5 bases). The CDR3 runs to 16 residues. The germline V gene encodes CDR1 LGHNA and CDR2 YSLEER. The V gene lost 1 base and the J gene lost 2 bases, with 15 bases spanning the gap. CDR3 coding DNA: TGCGCCAGCAGCCAAGGGGAACAGGTGACCCCCTACGAGCAGTACTTC. It yields the protein CASSQGEQVTPYEQYF.

V usage is TRBV9 and J usage is TRBJ2-5; TRBD1 matches at 9 bases. V lost 2 bases and J lost 5; bases outside the gene matches: 4. The CDR3 totals 14 residues. The V gene's germline CDR1 is SGDLS and CDR2 YYNGEE. CDR3 loop: CASSVTGGRETQYF. In nucleotides, the CDR3 is TGTGCCAGCAGCGTCACAGGGGGCCGCGAGACCCAGTACTTC.

The J gene is TRBJ2-3, the V gene TRBV11-3; D perhaps matches TRBD2 (5 bases). V lost 5 bases to trimming and J lost 2 bases, with 17 bases between them. This CDR3 contains 16 residues. Germline V gives CDR1 SGHNT, CDR2 YENEEA. The CDR3 DNA follows: TGTGCCAGCAGCCCCGGGTCCTGGACTTACACAGATACGCAGTATTTT. It codes for CASSPGSWTYTDTQYF.

The gene calls are TRBV11-3 and TRBJ1-3; D is undetermined. The germline V gene encodes CDR1 SGHNT and CDR2 YENEEA. The CDR3 contains 16 residues. V was clipped by 1 base and J by 8 bases, with 18 bases between them. The CDR3 region has the DNA TGTGCCAGCAGCTTAGCCGGCAGGAAGCGGGCGTACACCATATATTTT. This translates into CASSLAGRKRAYTIYF.

The chain uses TRBV10-3 and TRBJ2-1; D is possibly TRBD2 (7 bases). CDR3 length: 14 residues. The V gene's germline CDR1 is ENHRY and CDR2 SYGVKD. Trimming shortened V by 0 bases and J by 9 bases, and 12 bases separated the two germline ends. Here the CDR3 reads CAISESGGLGEQFF. The CDR3, as DNA: TGTGCCATCAGTGAGTCCGGGGGGCTCGGTGAGCAGTTCTTC.

This rearrangement joins TRBV18 to TRBJ2-3; TRBD2 agrees at 7 bases. The CDR3 consists of 15 residues. Germline trimming cut 3 bases from V and 2 bases from J; bases unmatched to any gene: 5. The germline V gene encodes CDR1 KGHSH and CDR2 LQKENI. The CDR3 is CASSPVAGDTDTQYF. The CDR3 DNA is TGTGCCAGCTCACCGGTTGCGGGGGACACAGATACGCAGTATTTT.

V is TRBV27 and J is TRBJ2-7; 9 positions match TRBD1. V lost 9 bases to trimming and J lost 4 bases; unmatched junction nucleotides: 10. CDR1 and CDR2 from the germline V gene are MNHEY and SMNVEV (reference sequence). The CDR3 has 14 residues. CDR3 DNA: TGTGCCAGTTTGGCACAGGGGGCTGAGTACGAGCAGTACTTC. As protein: CASLAQGAEYEQYF.

The count of this clone is one. The genes are TRBV6-2 or TRBV6-3 and TRBJ2-3, with D possibly TRBD1 on 6 matching bases. Trimming took 6 bases from V and 5 from J, leaving 24 bases between them. CDR1 is MNHEY and CDR2 is SVGEGT in the germline V gene. The CDR3 sequence is 17 residues long. The CDR3 region has the DNA TGTGCCAGCAGCCAAGACAGGCTGGGAACCCAAAGAGATACGCAGTATTTT. It is translated as CASSQDRLGTQRDTQYF.

The chain employs TRBV4-3 and TRBJ1-2; D remains ambiguous. CDR3 length: 14 amino acids. Germline CDR1 is LGHNA and CDR2 is YSLEER. V was shortened by 0 bases and J by 6 bases, with 11 bases between the two germline ends. The CDR3 DNA sequence: TGCGCCAGCAGCCAAGACTGGGAGGTCGATGGCTACACCTTC. This encodes CASSQDWEVDGYTF.

In regard to this clone: Other nucleotide sequences in the sample specify the same CDR3. The J gene is TRBJ2-1, the V gene TRBV11-2; 9 bases agree with TRBD1. The CDR3 consists of 15 residues. Germline-derived CDR1 and CDR2 are SGHAT and FQNNGV. Trimming cost V 5 bases and J 1 base; bases outside gene matches: 3. The CDR3 spells CASSPGQGSYNEQFF. The CDR3 DNA is TGTGCCAGCAGCCCGGGACAGGGATCCTACAATGAGCAGTTCTTC.

The chain uses TRBV10-2 and TRBJ2-3; 7 nucleotides match TRBD2. CDR1 and CDR2 from the germline V gene are WSHSY and SAAADI. This CDR3 has 16 residues. V lost 7 bases to trimming and J lost 1 base; unmatched junction nucleotides: 11. The chain's CDR3 is CASNHEERGGTDTQYF. The CDR3, as DNA: TGCGCCAGCAACCACGAAGAACGGGGGGGCACAGATACGCAGTATTTT.

The rearrangement uses TRBV4-2 and TRBJ1-5; no firm D call. Between the trimmed V and J ends, which lost 0 bases and 5 bases, there was a span of 14 bases. The CDR3 consists of 16 residues. From germline, CDR1 is LGHNA and CDR2 YNFKEQ. The CDR3 reads CASSQDTAQTYQPQHF. CDR3 coding DNA: TGTGCCAGCAGCCAAGATACGGCGCAGACTTATCAGCCCCAGCATTTT.

Here the CDR3 reads CASSPSGGYNEQFF. CDR3 coding DNA: TGTGCCAGCAGCCCGAGCGGGGGATACAATGAGCAGTTCTTC. J is TRBJ2-1 and V is TRBV4-2; 8 bases are a match to TRBD2. Germline CDR1 is LGHNA and CDR2 is YNFKEQ. J lost 4 bases, V lost 4 bases, and 3 bases had no gene match. The CDR3 runs 14 residues.

The chain uses TRBV29-1 and TRBJ2-2, with 10 bases fitting TRBD1. J was trimmed by 3 bases and V by 7 bases; bases with no gene match: 8. This CDR3 region has 15 residues. Germline CDR1 reads SQVTM; CDR2 reads ANQGSEA. The CDR3 protein is CSAYLGQGDTGELFF. Here the CDR3 DNA reads TGCAGCGCGTACCTCGGACAGGGGGACACCGGGGAGCTGTTTTTT.

The chain employs TRBV7-9 and TRBJ1-5; D remains unclear. CDR1 and CDR2 (germline): SEHNR, FQNEAQ (reference sequence). V gave up 1 base and J gave up 3 bases, with 7 bases separating them. CDR3 length: 14 amino acids. The CDR3 nucleotides read TGTGCCAGCAGCTTAGGAGTTGACAATCAGCCCCAGCATTTT. Amino acids: CASSLGVDNQPQHF.

This rearrangement joins TRBV7-2 to TRBJ2-1; D gene uncertain. The CDR3 runs 12 residues. Germline CDR1 is SGHTA and CDR2 is FQGNSA. V dropped 1 base and J dropped 10 bases, with 8 bases sitting between them. CDR3 DNA sequence: TGTGCCAGCAGCTTAGAGCTAGGCGAGCAGTTCTTC. It specifies CASSLELGEQFF.